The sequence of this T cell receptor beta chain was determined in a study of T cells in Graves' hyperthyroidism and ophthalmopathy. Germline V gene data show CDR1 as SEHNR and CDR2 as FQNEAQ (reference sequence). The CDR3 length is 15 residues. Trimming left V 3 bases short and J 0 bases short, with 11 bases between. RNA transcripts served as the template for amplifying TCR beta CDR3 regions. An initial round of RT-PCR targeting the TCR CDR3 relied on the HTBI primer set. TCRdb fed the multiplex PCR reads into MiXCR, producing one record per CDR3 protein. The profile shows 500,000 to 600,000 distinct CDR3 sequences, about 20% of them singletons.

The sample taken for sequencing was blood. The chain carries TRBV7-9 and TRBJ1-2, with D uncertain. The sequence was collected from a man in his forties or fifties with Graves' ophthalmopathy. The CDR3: CASSLADRPNYGYTF. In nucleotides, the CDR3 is TGTGCCAGCAGCTTGGCTGACCGTCCTAACTATGGCTACACCTTC.